This T cell receptor beta chain derives from a study of T cell responses to AZD1222 COVID-19 vaccine. Regarding the study as a whole: A rise in Spike-specific TCR breadth and depth followed two AZD1222 doses.

Assay: immunoSEQ multiplex PCR; the TCRdb copy retains only in-frame clones and omits some. The sample includes over 65,000 clones, approximately 80% of them seen just once. This clone was counted a few times. Its cognate antigen is unknown. Sequencing used peripheral blood, obtained on day 0 of AZD1222 vaccination. The sequence derives from an adult in good health.

CDR3: CASSLWTDYGYTF. CDR3 DNA: TGTGCCAGCAGTTTATGGACAGACTATGGCTACACCTTC. The chain recombines TRBV6-2 or TRBV6-3 with TRBJ1-2; D might be TRBD1 (6 bases). From germline, CDR1 is MNHEY and CDR2 SVGEGT. V was trimmed by 4 bases and J by 3 bases, leaving 9 bases between them. CDR3 length: 13 residues.